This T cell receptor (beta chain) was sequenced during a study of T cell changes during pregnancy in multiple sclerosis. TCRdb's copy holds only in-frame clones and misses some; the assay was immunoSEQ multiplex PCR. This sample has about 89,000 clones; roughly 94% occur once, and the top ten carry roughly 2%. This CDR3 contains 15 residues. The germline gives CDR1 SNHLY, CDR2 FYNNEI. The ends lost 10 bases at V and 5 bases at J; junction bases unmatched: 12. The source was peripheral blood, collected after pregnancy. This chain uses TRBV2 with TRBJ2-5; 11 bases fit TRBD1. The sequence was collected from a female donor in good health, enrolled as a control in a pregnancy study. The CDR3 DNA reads TGTGCCACCCAAATAGGACAGGGGGCGTGGGAGACCCAGTACTTC. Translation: CATQIGQGAWETQYF.